These 17 T cell receptor beta chains originate from one sample sequenced in a study of blood T cell repertoires in COVID-19. Using immunoSEQ multiplex PCR, the repertoire was profiled, and TCRdb retains in-frame clones only, with some absent. The sample holds about 390,000 clones; around 87% are singletons and the top ten take 2.3%. The sequenced sample consisted of peripheral blood. Every receptor here comes from a woman aged 55-70 years with COVID-19, enrolled during active disease.

The chain has TRBV3-1 (or the pseudogene TRBV3-2) and TRBJ1-3; weak D call: TRBD1 (5 bases). The CDR3 totals 15 residues. The V gene's germline CDR1 is LGHDT and CDR2 YNNKEL (reference sequence). The V gene lost 5 bases and the J gene lost 3 bases, with 14 bases spanning the gap. CDR3: CASSAQPGLGNTIYF. CDR3 DNA sequence: TGTGCCAGCAGCGCTCAGCCGGGACTTGGAAACACCATATATTTT.

The chain employs TRBV27 and TRBJ2-7, with a weak D call TRBD1 (6 bases). The germline gives CDR1 MNHEY, CDR2 SMNVEV (reference sequence). The CDR3 has 13 amino acids. Trimming pared 5 bases from V and 2 bases from J, leaving 10 bases between. CDR3 protein: CASSDQGTYEQYF. The CDR3 bases are TGTGCCAGCAGTGATCAGGGGACCTACGAGCAGTACTTC.

The rearrangement joins TRBV11-2 to TRBJ1-1, with 9 positions matching TRBD1. Germline V gene sequence: CDR1 SGHAT, CDR2 FQNNGV. Germline trimming cut 5 bases from V and 4 bases from J; bases unmatched to any gene: 8. The CDR3 consists of 15 residues. Written as DNA, the CDR3 is TGTGCCAGCAGCACAAACAGGGGGCTTGGCACTGAAGCTTTCTTT. Its protein product is CASSTNRGLGTEAFF. The complete variable domain, with remaining parts taken from reference TRBV11-2 and TRBJ1-1, reads EAGVAQSPRYKIIEKRQSVAFWCNPISGHATLYWYQQILGQGPKLLIQFQNNGVVDDSQLPKDRFSAERLKGVDSTLKIQPAKLEDSAVYLCASSTNRGLGTEAFFGQGTRLTVV.

This sequence joins TRBV19 and TRBJ1-4; D is perhaps TRBD1 (6 bases). Trimming shortened V by 10 bases and J by 8 bases, and 20 bases separated the two germline ends. Germline CDR1 is LNHDA and CDR2 is SQIVND (reference sequence). This CDR3 has 14 amino acids. CDR3 sequence (DNA): TGTGCCACAGGCCTGGGGGGGCTTAACGAAAAACTGTTTTTT. Amino acid sequence: CATGLGGLNEKLFF.

The CDR3 protein is CASSLGQGFTTEAFF. CDR3 coding DNA: TGTGCCAGCAGCTTAGGACAGGGGTTTACCACTGAAGCTTTCTTT. The J gene is TRBJ1-1, the V gene TRBV7-6, with TRBD1 matching 8 bases. Trimming cost V 1 base and J 4 bases; bases outside gene matches: 5. The CDR3 has 15 amino acids. Germline V CDR1 and CDR2: SGHVS, FNYEAQ.

This clone was seen a single time. Sequence at one end of the junction differs from germline and may be a read error. The gene calls are TRBV5-5 and TRBJ1-1; no clear D gene. The CDR3 runs 11 residues. Germline V gives CDR1 SGHKS, CDR2 YYEKEE (reference sequence). CDR3 region: CASSFEQYSIF. The CDR3 coding sequence is TGTGCCAGCAGCTTTGAACAGTACTCGATCTTT.

V and J are TRBV5-4 and TRBJ2-7, with 8 bases aligning to TRBD2. The germline CDR1 and CDR2 sequences are SGHNT and YYREEE (reference sequence). V was pared by 4 bases and J by 2 bases, with 5 bases of the junction left unmatched. The CDR3 loop spans 14 amino acids. The CDR3 loop is CASSPGRGAYEQYF. CDR3 nucleotides: TGTGCCAGCAGCCCCGGGAGGGGGGCCTACGAGCAGTACTTC.

The chain is built from TRBV7-3 and TRBJ1-4, with 10 bases aligning to TRBD1. Germline CDR1 and CDR2: SGHTA and FQGTGA. The CDR3 is made up of 15 amino acids. The V segment lost 2 bases and the J segment 8 bases; nucleotides outside the gene matches: 5. CDR3 region: CASSLYGQGGEKLFF. The CDR3 bases are TGTGCCAGCAGCTTATACGGACAGGGGGGCGAAAAACTGTTTTTT. The full variable domain, in which reference TRBV7-3 and TRBJ1-4 provide the parts outside the CDR3, is GAGVSQTPSNKVTEKGKYVELRCDPISGHTALYWYRQSLGQGPEFLIYFQGTGAADDSGLPNDRFFAVRPEGSVSTLKIQRTERGDSAVYLCASSLYGQGGEKLFFGSGTQLSVL.

The V and J genes are TRBV5-8 and TRBJ2-1; TRBD1 aligns across 12 bases. The J segment lost 11 bases and the V segment lost 3 bases, leaving 15 bases of the junction unmatched. In germline, CDR1 is SGHTS, CDR2 YDEGEE. This CDR3 contains 17 residues. The DNA for the CDR3 is TGTGCCAGCAGCTATTCGCCGGGACAGGGGGCGAAGGGTAAGCAGTTCTTC. It specifies CASSYSPGQGAKGKQFF.

The chain couples TRBV5-1 to TRBJ2-1, with 10 nucleotides matching TRBD2. V dropped 0 bases and J dropped 6; count of bases not matched to a gene: 6. In germline, CDR1 is SGHRS, CDR2 YFSETQ. CDR3 length: 16 amino acids. CDR3 DNA sequence: TGCGCCAGCAGCTTGGGCGGTAGCGGGGGGCTCAATGAGCAGTTCTTC. Protein sequence: CASSLGGSGGLNEQFF.

Written as DNA, the CDR3 is TGTGCCAGCAGTGTCCGGGACAGGGCGAGGACTGAAGCTTTCTTT. Encoded protein: CASSVRDRARTEAFF. V usage is TRBV28 and J usage is TRBJ1-1; 9 nucleotides line up with TRBD1. V dropped 5 bases and J dropped 5; count of bases not matched to a gene: 9. The CDR3 has 15 residues. CDR1 is MDHEN, CDR2 SYDVKM, per germline.

A few counts support this clone. The chain has TRBV2 and TRBJ2-2; 9 bases match TRBD1. The germline V gene has CDR1 SNHLY and CDR2 FYNNEI. The CDR3 consists of 14 residues. With 6 bases clipped from V and 5 bases from J, the junction kept 4 bases outside the gene matches. CDR3 bases: TGTGCCAGCAGGGGACAGGGCCGTACCGGGGAGCTGTTTTTT. Translation: CASRGQGRTGELFF.

This clone appeared once. The genes are TRBV5-4 and TRBJ2-7; 7 nucleotides agree with TRBD2. The germline V gene encodes CDR1 SGHNT and CDR2 YYREEE (reference sequence). This CDR3 spans 16 amino acids. Germline trimming cut 0 bases from V and 0 bases from J; bases unmatched to any gene: 6. The CDR3 nucleotides read TGTGCCAGCAGCTTGGGGTCTAGCGGCAGCTCCTACGAGCAGTACTTC. Its translation is CASSLGSSGSSYEQYF.

The chain uses TRBV18 and TRBJ1-1; D might be TRBD1 (5 bases). Germline assignment: CDR1 KGHSH and CDR2 LQKENI. CDR3 length: 16 amino acids. V was clipped by 3 bases and J by 0 bases, with 14 bases between them. CDR3: CASSPRGVGMNTEAFF. The CDR3 DNA follows: TGTGCCAGCTCACCCCGGGGGGTCGGAATGAACACTGAAGCTTTCTTT.

This clone was picked up one time. The chain combines TRBV11-2 with TRBJ2-7; 10 bases match TRBD2. Losses at the gene ends were 1 base for V and 4 bases for J; bases not matched to a gene: 1. The CDR3 runs 14 residues. Germline V gives CDR1 SGHAT, CDR2 FQNNGV. DNA for the CDR3: TGTGCCAGCAGCTTAGTAGCGGGGGGATACGAGCAGTACTTC. Translated: CASSLVAGGYEQYF.

This clone appeared a single time. V is TRBV27 and J is TRBJ2-4, with 7 bases identical to TRBD1. The CDR3 length is 16 residues. In germline, CDR1 is MNHEY, CDR2 SMNVEV (reference sequence). The ends lost 6 bases at V and 4 bases at J; junction bases unmatched: 12. DNA for the CDR3: TGTGCCAGCAGCTTCTACGGGACAGCTCGAAAAAACATTCAGTACTTC. It yields the protein CASSFYGTARKNIQYF.

The CDR3 protein is CASSLSGIGRGDNSPLHF. For the CDR3, the DNA is TGTGCCAGCAGCCTGAGTGGGATCGGGAGAGGGGATAATTCACCCCTCCACTTT. The J gene is TRBJ1-6, the V gene TRBV7-9, with D possibly being TRBD1 (5 bases). Germline values: CDR1 SEHNR, CDR2 FQNEAQ (reference sequence). Trimming removed 5 bases from V and 5 bases from J, with 22 bases in between. The CDR3 loop spans 18 amino acids.